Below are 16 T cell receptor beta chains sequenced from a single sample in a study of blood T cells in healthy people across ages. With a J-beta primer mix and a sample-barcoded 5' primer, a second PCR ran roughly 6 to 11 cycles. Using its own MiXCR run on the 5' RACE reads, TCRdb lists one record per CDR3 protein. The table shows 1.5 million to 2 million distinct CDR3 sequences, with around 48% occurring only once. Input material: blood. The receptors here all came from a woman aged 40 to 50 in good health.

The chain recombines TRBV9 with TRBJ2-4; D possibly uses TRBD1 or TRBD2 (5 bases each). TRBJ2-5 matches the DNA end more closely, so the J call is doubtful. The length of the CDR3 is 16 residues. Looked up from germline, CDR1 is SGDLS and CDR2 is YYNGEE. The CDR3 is CASSVNARGDQETQYF. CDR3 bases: TGTGCCAGCAGCGTAAACGCCCGGGGCGATCAAGAGACCCAGTACTTC.

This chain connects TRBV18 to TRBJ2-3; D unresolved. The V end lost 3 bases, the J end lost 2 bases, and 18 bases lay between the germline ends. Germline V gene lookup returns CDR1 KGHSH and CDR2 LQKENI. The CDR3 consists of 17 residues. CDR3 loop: CASSPPGGQRFTDTQYF. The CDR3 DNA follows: TGTGCCAGCTCACCGCCCGGTGGGCAGCGCTTCACAGATACGCAGTATTTT.

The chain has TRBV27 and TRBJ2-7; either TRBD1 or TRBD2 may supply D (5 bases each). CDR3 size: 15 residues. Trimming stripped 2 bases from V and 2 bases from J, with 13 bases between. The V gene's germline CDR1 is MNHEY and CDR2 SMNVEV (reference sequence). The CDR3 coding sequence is TGTGCCAGCAGTTTACAAGGCCAGGGACCCTACGAGCAGTACTTC. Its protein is CASSLQGQGPYEQYF.

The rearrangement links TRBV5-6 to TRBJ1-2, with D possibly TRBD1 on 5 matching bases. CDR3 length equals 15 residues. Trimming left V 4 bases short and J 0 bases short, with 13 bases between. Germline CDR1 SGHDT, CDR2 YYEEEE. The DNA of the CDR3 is TGTGCCAGCAGCAGACAGACAAGAACTAACTATGGCTACACCTTC. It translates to CASSRQTRTNYGYTF.

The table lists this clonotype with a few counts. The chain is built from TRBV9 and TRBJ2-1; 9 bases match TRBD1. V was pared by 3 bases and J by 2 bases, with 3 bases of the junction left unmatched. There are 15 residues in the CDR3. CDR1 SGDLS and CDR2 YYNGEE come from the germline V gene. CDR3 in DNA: TGTGCCAGCAGCGGGACAGGGGATACCTACAATGAGCAGTTCTTC. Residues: CASSGTGDTYNEQFF.

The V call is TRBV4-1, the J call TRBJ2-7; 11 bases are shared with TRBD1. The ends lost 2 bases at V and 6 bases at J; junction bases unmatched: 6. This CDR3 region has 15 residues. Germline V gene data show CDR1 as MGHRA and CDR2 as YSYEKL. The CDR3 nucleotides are TGCGCCAGCAGCCAATGGGGACAGGGGGGCGGCGAGCAGTACTTC. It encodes CASSQWGQGGGEQYF.

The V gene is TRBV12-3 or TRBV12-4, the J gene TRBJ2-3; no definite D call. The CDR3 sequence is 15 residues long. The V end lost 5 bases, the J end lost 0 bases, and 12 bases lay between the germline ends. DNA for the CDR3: TGTGCCAGCAGTCCCTCAACCCTTAGCACAGATACGCAGTATTTT. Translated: CASSPSTLSTDTQYF.

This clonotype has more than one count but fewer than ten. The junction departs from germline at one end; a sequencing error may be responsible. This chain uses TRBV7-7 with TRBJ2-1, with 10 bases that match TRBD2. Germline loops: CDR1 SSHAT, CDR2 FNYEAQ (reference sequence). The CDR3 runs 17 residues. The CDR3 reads CASSLFNSGGTHNEQFF. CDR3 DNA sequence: TGTGCTAGCAGCCTCTTTAATAGCGGGGGGACTCACAATGAGCAGTTCTTC. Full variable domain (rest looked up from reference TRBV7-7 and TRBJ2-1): GAGVSQSPRYKVTKRGQDVTLRCDPISSHATLYWYQQALGQGPEFLTYFNYEAQPDKSGLPSDRFSAERPEGSISTLTIQRTEQRDSAMYRCASSLFNSGGTHNEQFFGPGTRLTVL.

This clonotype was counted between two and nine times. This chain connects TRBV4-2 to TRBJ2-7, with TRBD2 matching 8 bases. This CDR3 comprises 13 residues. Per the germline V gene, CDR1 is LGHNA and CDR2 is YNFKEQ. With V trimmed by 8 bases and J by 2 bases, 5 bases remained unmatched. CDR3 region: CASAAGGAYEQYF. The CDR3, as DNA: TGTGCCAGCGCTGCGGGGGGCGCCTACGAGCAGTACTTC.

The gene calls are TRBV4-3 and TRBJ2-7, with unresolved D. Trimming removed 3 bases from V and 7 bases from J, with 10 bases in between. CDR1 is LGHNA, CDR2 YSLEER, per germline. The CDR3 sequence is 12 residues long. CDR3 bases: TGCGCCAGCAGCCATGACGGAGCTGAGCAGTACTTC. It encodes CASSHDGAEQYF.

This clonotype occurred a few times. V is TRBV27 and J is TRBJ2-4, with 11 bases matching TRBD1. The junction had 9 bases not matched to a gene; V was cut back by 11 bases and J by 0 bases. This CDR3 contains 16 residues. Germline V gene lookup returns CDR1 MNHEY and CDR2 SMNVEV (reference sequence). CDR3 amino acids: CASPKGQGGAKNIQYF. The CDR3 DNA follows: TGTGCCTCCCCGAAGGGACAGGGGGGAGCCAAAAACATTCAGTACTTC.

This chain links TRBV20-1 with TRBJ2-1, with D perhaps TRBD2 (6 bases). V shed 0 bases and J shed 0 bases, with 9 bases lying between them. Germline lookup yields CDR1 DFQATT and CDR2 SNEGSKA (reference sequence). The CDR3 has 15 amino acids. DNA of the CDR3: TGCAGTGCTAGAGATCCGGGACTCTCCTACAATGAGCAGTTCTTC. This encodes CSARDPGLSYNEQFF.

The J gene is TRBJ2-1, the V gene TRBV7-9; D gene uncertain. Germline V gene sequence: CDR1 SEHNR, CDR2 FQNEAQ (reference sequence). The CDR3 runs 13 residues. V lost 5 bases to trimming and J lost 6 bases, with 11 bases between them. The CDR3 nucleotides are TGTGCCAGCAGCCTATTGATCCCCAATGAGCAGTTCTTC. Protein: CASSLLIPNEQFF.

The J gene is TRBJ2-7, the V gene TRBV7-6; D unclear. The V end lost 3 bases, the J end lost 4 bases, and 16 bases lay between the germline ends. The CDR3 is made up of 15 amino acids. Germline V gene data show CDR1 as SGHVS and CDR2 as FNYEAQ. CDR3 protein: CASSFSDDIRYEQYF. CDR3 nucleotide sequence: TGTGCCAGCAGCTTTTCCGATGACATACGGTACGAGCAGTACTTC.

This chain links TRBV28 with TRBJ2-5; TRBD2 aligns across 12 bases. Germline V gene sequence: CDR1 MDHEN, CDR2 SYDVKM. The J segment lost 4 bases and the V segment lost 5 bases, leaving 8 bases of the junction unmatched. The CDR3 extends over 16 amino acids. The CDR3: CASSRTSGAYLETQYF. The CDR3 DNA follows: TGTGCCAGCAGTCGGACTAGCGGGGCCTACCTAGAGACCCAGTACTTC. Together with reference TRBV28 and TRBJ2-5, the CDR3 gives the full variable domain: DVKVTQSSRYLVKRTGEKVFLECVQDMDHENMFWYRQDPGLGLRLIYFSYDVKMKEKGDIPEGYSVSREKKERFSLILESASTNQTSMYLCASSRTSGAYLETQYFGPGTRLLVL.

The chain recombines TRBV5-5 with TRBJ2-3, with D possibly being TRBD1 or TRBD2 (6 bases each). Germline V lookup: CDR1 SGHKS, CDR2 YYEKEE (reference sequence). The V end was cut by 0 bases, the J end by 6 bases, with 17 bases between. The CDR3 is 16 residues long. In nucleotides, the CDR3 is TGTGCCAGCAGCTTGGAGTCCAGGGGACTTCGTGATACGCAGTATTTT. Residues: CASSLESRGLRDTQYF.